The 5 T cell receptor beta chains presented below share a single source sample, sequenced in a study of cytomegalovirus exposure and HLA in healthy donors. With 60 Vbeta and 13 Jbeta primers, the PCR was carried out. TCRdb's table, derived via immunoSEQ multiplex PCR, lists solely in-frame clones and lacks some. The table lists some 130,000 clones, roughly 83% of them singletons. The sequencing sample was made of PBMCs. The receptors shown here come from a man aged 18 to 30 in good health and CMV-seronegative.

In its sample, this clone was seen once. J is TRBJ1-5 and V is TRBV6-4; tentatively, D is TRBD1 (5 bases). Trimming cost V 4 bases and J 4 bases, with 17 bases left between them. Per the germline V gene, CDR1 is MRHNA and CDR2 is SNTAGT. The CDR3 sequence is 16 residues long. The CDR3 spells CASSVQGGRTNQPQHF. The DNA of the CDR3 is TGTGCCAGCAGTGTCCAGGGAGGGAGAACAAATCAGCCCCAGCATTTT.

This clone was detected a few times. The chain employs TRBV21-1 and TRBJ2-6; the tabulated D call, TRBD1, remains unverified against the DNA. TRBV21-1 is noted as a pseudogene. The CDR3 length is 18 residues. The CDR3 here is CASSKGLSGLSGANVLTF. The CDR3 nucleotides are TGTGCCAGCAGCAAAGGTTTGTCAGGCCTCTCTGGGGCCAACGTCCTGACTTTC.

The chain employs TRBV5-1 and TRBJ2-1; a possible D gene is TRBD2 (6 bases). From germline, CDR1 is SGHRS and CDR2 YFSETQ. This CDR3 spans 14 amino acids. V gave up 0 bases and J gave up 4 bases, with 8 bases separating them. CDR3 sequence: CASSLGGEYNEQFF. Written as DNA, the CDR3 is TGCGCCAGCAGCTTGGGGGGGGAGTACAATGAGCAGTTCTTC. Using reference TRBV5-1 and TRBJ2-1 for the parts outside the CDR3, the full variable domain is KAGVTQTPRYLIKTRGQQVTLSCSPISGHRSVSWYQQTPGQGLQFLFEYFSETQRNKGNFPGRFSGRQFSNSRSEMNVSTLELGDSALYLCASSLGGEYNEQFFGPGTRLTVL.

This rearrangement joins TRBV7-2 to TRBJ1-5; 9 nucleotides match TRBD1. CDR3 size: 14 residues. CDR1 SGHTA and CDR2 FQGNSA come from the germline V gene. The trim removed 5 bases at V and 10 bases at J, leaving 9 bases unmatched. Here the CDR3 reads CASSPSRDRVPQHF. For the CDR3, the DNA is TGTGCCAGCAGCCCTTCCCGGGACAGGGTACCCCAGCATTTT.

The V call is TRBV13, the J call TRBJ1-1; 8 bases match TRBD1. In germline, CDR1 is PRHDT, CDR2 FYEKMQ (reference sequence). V shed 4 bases and J 5 bases; nucleotides not matched to a gene: 6. CDR3 size: 14 residues. CDR3 in amino acids: CASSSDREGTEAFF. CDR3 sequence (DNA): TGTGCCAGCAGCTCGGACAGGGAAGGGACTGAAGCTTTCTTT.